The source of this T cell receptor beta chain is a study of cytomegalovirus exposure and HLA in healthy donors. The PCR employed 60 Vbeta primers together with 13 Jbeta primers. Measured with immunoSEQ multiplex PCR; TCRdb has only the in-frame clones, and not every one. The sample carries roughly 160,000 clones, about four fifths recorded once. Whole-study findings and limits: Investigators reported 164 TCR beta chains as tied to cytomegalovirus.

The germline V gene has CDR1 LNHDA and CDR2 SQIVND (reference sequence). The V end lost 9 bases, the J end lost 2 bases, and 29 bases lay between the germline ends. The CDR3 sequence is 18 residues long. Comment on this clone: As yet, its antigen is unknown.

Sequencing input: PBMCs. The receptor was isolated from a woman between 45 and 65 years old in good health and CMV-seropositive. The genes are TRBV19 and TRBJ2-7, with D possibly TRBD1 on 6 matching bases. In nucleotides, the CDR3 is TGTGCCAGAAGAGGGGGTCTCGGTAGCCTCGATCCTACCTACGAGCAGTACTTC. It translates to CARRGGLGSLDPTYEQYF.